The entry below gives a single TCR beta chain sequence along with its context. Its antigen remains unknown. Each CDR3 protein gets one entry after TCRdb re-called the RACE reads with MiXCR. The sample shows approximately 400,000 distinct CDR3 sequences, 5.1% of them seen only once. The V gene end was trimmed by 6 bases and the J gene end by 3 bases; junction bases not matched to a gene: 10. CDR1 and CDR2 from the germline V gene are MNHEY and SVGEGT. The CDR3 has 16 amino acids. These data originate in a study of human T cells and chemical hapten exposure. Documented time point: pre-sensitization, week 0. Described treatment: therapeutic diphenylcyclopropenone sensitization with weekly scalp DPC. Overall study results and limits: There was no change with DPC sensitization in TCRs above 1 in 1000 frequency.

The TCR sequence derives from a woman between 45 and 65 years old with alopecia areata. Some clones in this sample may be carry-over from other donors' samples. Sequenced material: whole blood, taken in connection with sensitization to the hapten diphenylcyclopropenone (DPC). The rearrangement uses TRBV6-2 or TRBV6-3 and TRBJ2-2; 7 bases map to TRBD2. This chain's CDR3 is CASSQAGIGYTGELFF. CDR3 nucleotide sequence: TGTGCCAGCAGCCAAGCGGGAATCGGGTACACCGGGGAGCTGTTTTTT.